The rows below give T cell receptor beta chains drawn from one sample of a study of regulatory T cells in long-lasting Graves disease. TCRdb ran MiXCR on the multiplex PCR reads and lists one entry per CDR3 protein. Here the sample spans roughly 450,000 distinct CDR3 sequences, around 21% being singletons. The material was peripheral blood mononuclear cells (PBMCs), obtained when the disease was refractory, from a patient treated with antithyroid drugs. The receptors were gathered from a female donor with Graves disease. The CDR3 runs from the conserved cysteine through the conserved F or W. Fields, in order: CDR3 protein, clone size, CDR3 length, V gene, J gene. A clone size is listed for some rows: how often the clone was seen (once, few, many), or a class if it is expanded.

CDR3aa: CAISEGNEGYEQYF; abundance: NA; len: 14; v_gene: TRBV10-3; j_gene: TRBJ2-7
CDR3aa: CASSPRAGPWGEQFF; abundance: few; len: 15; v_gene: TRBV27; j_gene: TRBJ2-1
CDR3aa: CASSSPKDAQPQHF; abundance: many; len: 14; v_gene: TRBV12-3/TRBV12-4; j_gene: TRBJ1-5
CDR3aa: CASRGVRQPQHF; abundance: many; len: 12; v_gene: TRBV12-3/TRBV12-4; j_gene: TRBJ1-5
CDR3aa: CASSYTEDFSPLHF; abundance: NA; len: 14; v_gene: TRBV6-5; j_gene: TRBJ1-6
CDR3aa: CASSAPGTSGSGDTQYF; abundance: few; len: 17; v_gene: TRBV6-1; j_gene: TRBJ2-3
CDR3aa: CASSSGVYSNQPQHF; abundance: NA; len: 15; v_gene: TRBV3-1; j_gene: TRBJ1-5
CDR3aa: CASSSDEDAAFF; abundance: many; len: 12; v_gene: TRBV7-9; j_gene: TRBJ1-1
CDR3aa: CASSLLGLGTEAFF; abundance: many; len: 14; v_gene: TRBV27; j_gene: TRBJ1-1
CDR3aa: CASGSDLGTSGRGEQFF; abundance: NA; len: 17; v_gene: TRBV12-5; j_gene: TRBJ2-1
CDR3aa: CASSLHILDGEPQHF; abundance: NA; len: 15; v_gene: TRBV27; j_gene: TRBJ1-5
CDR3aa: CASIPTGTAYNEQFF; abundance: NA; len: 15; v_gene: TRBV12-3/TRBV12-4; j_gene: TRBJ2-1
CDR3aa: CASSFHVTGDRRDGELFF; abundance: many; len: 18; v_gene: TRBV28; j_gene: TRBJ2-2
CDR3aa: CASSYRDLRLYEQYF; abundance: few; len: 15; v_gene: TRBV6-5; j_gene: TRBJ2-7
CDR3aa: CASSYLRGRINQPQHF; abundance: NA; len: 16; v_gene: TRBV6-5; j_gene: TRBJ1-5
CDR3aa: CASSVFEQVLSGANVLTF; abundance: NA; len: 18; v_gene: TRBV9; j_gene: TRBJ2-6
CDR3aa: CASSLVSGYVDGYTF; abundance: many; len: 15; v_gene: TRBV7-2; j_gene: TRBJ1-2